This TCR beta chain was captured in a study of beta chain features in type 1 diabetes. Study in general: In age, gender and cell yields, patients were similar to healthy donors. Findings and limits, study-wide: The naive, central memory and Treg TCRB repertoires looked more alike in patients than they did in healthy donors. cDNA-based reads could over-represent cells with high TCR expression. A moderate, significant TCRB CDR3 shortening appeared in type 1 diabetes across four CD4+ subsets.

The entirety of the isolated RNA underwent reverse transcription, so expressed TCRB transcripts were sequenced. Profiled with immunoSEQ multiplex PCR; TCRdb holds only in-frame clones, not every one. The table includes more than 300,000 clones, more than 13% detected once. Comments on this clone: Its antigen is undetermined.

V gave up 5 bases and J gave up 4 bases, with 17 bases separating them. The germline V gene has CDR1 LNHDA and CDR2 SQIVND (reference sequence). This CDR3 comprises 15 residues. This rearrangement joins TRBV19 to TRBJ2-5; tentative D call: TRBD2 (6 bases). This TCR came from a woman aged 18 to 35 in good health. The sequenced material came from naive CD4+ T cells from blood. The CDR3 here is CASSPTAGLRETQYF. DNA for the CDR3: TGTGCCAGTAGTCCGACGGCGGGGCTCCGAGAGACCCAGTACTTC.